The TCR beta chain under discussion was sequenced for a study of blood T cells in healthy people across ages. For the second PCR, which ran for about 7 to 11 cycles, a sample-barcoded 5' primer and a J-beta primer mix were used. Each CDR3 protein gets one entry after TCRdb re-called the 5' RACE reads with MiXCR. Among roughly 1,300,000 distinct CDR3 sequences, approximately 59% were seen once, and the ten largest hold about 6.3%. This clonotype was observed once. One base away lies a much larger clone, so this may be a sequencing read error. Germline V gene sequence: CDR1 MNHEY, CDR2 SVGAGI. This CDR3 has 18 residues.

The clonotype originates from a young man in good health. The sequencing input was blood. This sequence joins TRBV6-5 and TRBJ2-3, with TRBD2 matching 11 bases. CDR3 sequence (DNA): TGTGCCAGCAATTACAAGGGACTAGGACTAGCGGGCTTAGATACGCAGTATTTT. Its translation: CASNYKGLGLAGLDTQYF.